The 19 T cell receptor beta chains given below trace back to one sample, sequenced in a study of T cell responses to AZD1222 COVID-19 vaccine. Repertoires were generated with immunoSEQ multiplex PCR, while TCRdb's copy carries only in-frame clones and drops some. The sample has about 140,000 clones; 70% to 90% are singletons. The sample in question was peripheral blood, obtained 28 days after the second dose of the MenACWY control vaccine. The receptors were sampled from an adult who received the MenACWY meningococcal vaccine as a control.

This chain links TRBV27 with TRBJ2-7, with TRBD1 identical over 8 bases. The CDR3 consists of 15 residues. Per germline, CDR1 MNHEY and CDR2 SMNVEV (reference sequence). The J segment lost 3 bases and the V segment lost 3 bases, leaving 7 bases of the junction unmatched. The CDR3 DNA sequence: TGTGCCAGCAGTTTCCACAGGGGGAACAACTACGAGCAGTACTTC. Its translation: CASSFHRGNNYEQYF.

The chain is built from TRBV5-8 and TRBJ1-2; D gene uncertain. CDR3 size: 14 residues. Trimming stripped 3 bases from V and 6 bases from J, with 15 bases between. Germline CDR1 and CDR2: SGHTS and YDEGEE. CDR3 in amino acids: CASSSGRSGNGYTF. The CDR3 coding sequence is TGTGCCAGCAGCTCTGGACGGTCTGGGAATGGCTACACCTTC.

J is TRBJ1-4 and V is TRBV4-3; tentative D call: TRBD1 (5 bases). The V and J ends lost 0 bases and 8 bases respectively, with 16 bases between them. Germline V gene data show CDR1 as LGHNA and CDR2 as YSLEER. This CDR3 is 16 amino acids long. The CDR3 is CASSQDYWRGEEKLFF. CDR3 DNA: TGCGCCAGCAGCCAAGATTACTGGCGGGGGGAAGAAAAACTGTTTTTT.

V is TRBV5-1 and J is TRBJ2-6; TRBD1 aligns across 8 bases. The CDR3 has 17 amino acids. Unmatched junction bases numbered 10, after V lost 4 bases and J lost 4 bases. Germline CDR1 SGHRS, CDR2 YFSETQ. Written as DNA, the CDR3 is TGCGCCAGCAGCCCCACGACAGGGGCGGTCGGGGCCAACGTCCTGACTTTC. Translated: CASSPTTGAVGANVLTF.

The chain employs TRBV27 and TRBJ1-1; D perhaps matches TRBD1 (5 bases). V lost 3 bases to trimming and J lost 6 bases, with 11 bases between them. CDR1 MNHEY and CDR2 SMNVEV come from the germline V gene (reference sequence). The CDR3 is 13 residues long. As DNA, the CDR3 is TGTGCCAGCAGTTTTGGGGGGGAGGCTGAAGCTTTCTTT. It is translated as CASSFGGEAEAFF.

The rearrangement joins TRBV2 to TRBJ2-1; D ambiguous. CDR1 is SNHLY, CDR2 FYNNEI, per germline. V was trimmed by 3 bases and J by 1 base, leaving 10 bases between them. The CDR3 spans 15 residues. Here the CDR3 DNA reads TGTGCCAGCAGTGAGGGCCGCGGATCCTACAATGAGCAGTTCTTC. Translating it yields CASSEGRGSYNEQFF. Drawing the rest from reference TRBV2 and TRBJ2-1, the complete variable domain is EPEVTQTPSHQVTQMGQEVILRCVPISNHLYFYWYRQILGQKVEFLVSFYNNEISEKSEIFDDQFSVERPDGSNFTLKIRSTKLEDSAMYFCASSEGRGSYNEQFFGPGTRLTVL.

V and J are TRBV5-1 and TRBJ2-7; TRBD1 matches at 7 bases. This CDR3 is built from 15 residues. After removal of 0 bases from V and 5 bases from J, the junction contained 8 bases not matched to a gene. The V gene's germline CDR1 is SGHRS and CDR2 YFSETQ. The CDR3 region is CASSLGSGQRNEQYF. CDR3 coding DNA: TGCGCCAGCAGCTTGGGGTCGGGACAGAGGAACGAGCAGTACTTC.

The DNA for the CDR3 is TGTGCCGGCTCTAAGTCGGACAGGCCGTTTGGCTACACCTTC. It yields the protein CAGSKSDRPFGYTF. V usage is TRBV6-6 and J usage is TRBJ1-2, with 7 bases identical to TRBD1. CDR1 is MNHNY, CDR2 SVGAGI, per germline (reference sequence). The trim removed 11 bases at V and 7 bases at J, leaving 16 bases unmatched. The CDR3 spans 14 residues.

This clone appeared a few times. The chain combines TRBV7-3 with TRBJ2-2, with no clear D. V lost 0 bases, J lost 0 bases, and 8 bases lay in between. The CDR3 has 16 amino acids. Per germline, CDR1 SGHTA and CDR2 FQGTGA. The chain's CDR3 is CASSLTIGANTGELFF. CDR3 nucleotide sequence: TGTGCCAGCAGCTTAACCATTGGAGCGAACACCGGGGAGCTGTTTTTT.

The V gene is TRBV19, the J gene TRBJ1-1; no definite D call. From germline, CDR1 is LNHDA and CDR2 SQIVND (reference sequence). CDR3 length: 13 amino acids. Trimming removed 1 base from V and 4 bases from J, with 7 bases in between. The CDR3 reads CASSIVGGTEAFF. CDR3 bases: TGTGCCAGTAGTATAGTAGGCGGCACTGAAGCTTTCTTT.

The rearrangement links TRBV30 to TRBJ2-7, with D unresolved. CDR1 and CDR2 from the germline V gene are GTSNPN and SVGIG (reference sequence). V was shortened by 2 bases and J by 0 bases, with 8 bases between the two germline ends. The CDR3 is made up of 13 amino acids. The CDR3, as DNA: TGTGCCTGGAGTCCCCCATCCTCCTACGAGCAGTACTTC. As protein: CAWSPPSSYEQYF.

In this sample, this clone turned up a few times. This sequence joins TRBV5-6 and TRBJ2-7, with D tentatively TRBD2 (6 bases). The germline V gene has CDR1 SGHDT and CDR2 YYEEEE. This CDR3 spans 16 amino acids. The ends were cut back, 0 bases at V and 7 bases at J, with 20 bases in the middle. The CDR3 sequence is CASSLGQGLRRLEQYF. The CDR3 DNA follows: TGTGCCAGCAGCTTGGGCCAGGGACTTCGTCGTCTAGAGCAGTACTTC.

The chain carries TRBV7-2 and TRBJ2-1, with TRBD2 identical over 9 bases. Germline values: CDR1 SGHTA, CDR2 FQGNSA. J lost 3 bases, V lost 6 bases, and 9 bases had no gene match. The CDR3 runs to 16 residues. The CDR3: CASRPTSGRLYNEQFF. The CDR3 DNA is TGTGCCAGCAGGCCGACTAGCGGAAGGCTCTACAATGAGCAGTTCTTC.

V gene TRBV5-4 combines with J gene TRBJ1-2, with 8 bases that match TRBD1. Germline assignment: CDR1 SGHNT and CDR2 YYREEE (reference sequence). The CDR3 has 17 residues. V was clipped by 6 bases and J by 5 bases; unmatched bases: 18. The CDR3 region has the DNA TGTGCCAGCACCTCAGACAGCGGACAGGGCGGCCTTTATGGCTACACCTTC. Translating it yields CASTSDSGQGGLYGYTF.

This rearrangement joins TRBV3-1 (or the pseudogene TRBV3-2) to TRBJ1-1, with 7 bases identical to TRBD1. V lost 2 bases to trimming and J lost 4 bases; unmatched junction nucleotides: 7. The germline gives CDR1 LGHDT, CDR2 YNNKEL (reference sequence). This CDR3 spans 15 amino acids. As DNA, the CDR3 is TGTGCCAGCAGCCAACTTTCAGGGGGTTTCACTGAAGCTTTCTTT. Translation gives CASSQLSGGFTEAFF.

The chain uses TRBV3-1 (or the pseudogene TRBV3-2) and TRBJ1-1; no definite D call. V was pared by 1 base and J by 4 bases, with 10 bases between. This CDR3 spans 14 amino acids. In germline, CDR1 is LGHDT, CDR2 YNNKEL (reference sequence). CDR3 nucleotides: TGTGCCAGCAGCCAAGGAGAATGGGGCACTGAAGCTTTCTTT. This sequence encodes CASSQGEWGTEAFF.

This clone came up once. The chain links TRBV4-1 to TRBJ2-5; 11 positions match TRBD1. CDR1 and CDR2 from the germline V gene are MGHRA and YSYEKL. The CDR3 runs 17 residues. With 3 bases clipped from V and 2 bases from J, the junction kept 8 bases outside the gene matches. CDR3 sequence: CASSHDRDRGGQETQYF. Here the CDR3 DNA reads TGCGCCAGCAGCCATGACCGGGACAGGGGGGGGCAAGAGACCCAGTACTTC.

The chain has TRBV28 and TRBJ1-4; TRBD1 matches at 7 bases. Germline trimming cut 1 base from V and 7 bases from J; bases unmatched to any gene: 3. The CDR3 consists of 14 residues. Per germline, CDR1 MDHEN and CDR2 SYDVKM. CDR3 region: CASSLSGGGEKLFF. Here the CDR3 DNA reads TGTGCCAGCAGTTTATCAGGGGGAGGTGAAAAACTGTTTTTT.

V gene TRBV4-3 combines with J gene TRBJ1-3, with D uncertain. The germline V gene encodes CDR1 LGHNA and CDR2 YSLEER. V was clipped by 0 bases and J by 1 base, with 16 bases between them. The CDR3 spans 18 residues. The CDR3 DNA reads TGCGCCAGCAGCCAAGATAGCCCCCTAGGGTCTTCTGGAAACACCATATATTTT. It yields the protein CASSQDSPLGSSGNTIYF.